This record concerns one T cell receptor (beta chain) sequence. This sample is part of a study of blood T cells in healthy people across ages. This CDR3 contains 14 residues. The germline gives CDR1 SEHNR, CDR2 FQNEAQ (reference sequence). Germline trimming cut 8 bases from V and 3 bases from J; bases unmatched to any gene: 8. A sample-barcoded 5' primer and a J-beta primer mix were used in a second PCR of roughly 6 to 11 cycles. Each of the samples gave a minimum of 2.5 million paired-end reads that contained CDR3. One entry per CDR3 protein results from TCRdb running MiXCR on the 5' RACE reads. The sample lists under 850,000 distinct CDR3 sequences, under 40% seen once, with 10% to 15% in the top ten.

The chain employs TRBV7-9 and TRBJ2-5, with 8 bases lining up with TRBD2. The sequence derives from a man between 18 and 29 years old in good health. The source material was blood. CDR3 in DNA: TGTGCCAGCGGGACCTGGCGGGGGGAAGAGACCCAGTACTTC. Translation gives CASGTWRGEETQYF.